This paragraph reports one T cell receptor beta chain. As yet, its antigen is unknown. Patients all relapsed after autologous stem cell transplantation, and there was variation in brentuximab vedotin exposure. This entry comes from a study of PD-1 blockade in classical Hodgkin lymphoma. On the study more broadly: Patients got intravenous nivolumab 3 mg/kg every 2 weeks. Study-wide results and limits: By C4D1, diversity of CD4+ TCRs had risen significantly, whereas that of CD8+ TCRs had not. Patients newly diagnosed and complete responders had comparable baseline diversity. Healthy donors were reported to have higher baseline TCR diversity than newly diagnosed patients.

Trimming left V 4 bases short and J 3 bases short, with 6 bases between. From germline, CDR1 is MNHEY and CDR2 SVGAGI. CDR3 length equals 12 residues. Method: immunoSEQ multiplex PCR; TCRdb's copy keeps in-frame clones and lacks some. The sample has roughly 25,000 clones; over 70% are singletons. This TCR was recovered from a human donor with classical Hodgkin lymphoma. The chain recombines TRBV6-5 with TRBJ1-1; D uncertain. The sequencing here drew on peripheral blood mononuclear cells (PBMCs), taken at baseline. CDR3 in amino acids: CASSSLDTEAFF. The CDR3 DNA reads TGTGCCAGCAGTTCTCTAGACACTGAAGCTTTCTTT.